One sample yielded the 11 T cell receptor beta chains listed below, sequenced in a study of post-analysis software for immune sequencing data. The study, taken as a whole, reports: Among four to six TRBV segments more frequent in patients than controls were TRBV5-6, TRBV5-1 and TRBV20-1.

No antigens are known for them. cDNA libraries for TCR beta contained unique molecular identifiers. TCRdb itself ran the PCR reads through MiXCR, one entry per CDR3 protein. The table includes roughly 700,000 distinct CDR3 sequences, about 32% detected once. The material sequenced was blood. These receptors were collected from a girl aged 10-17 years with multiple sclerosis.

This clonotype was counted only a few times. J is TRBJ1-4 and V is TRBV5-6, with D perhaps TRBD1 (5 bases). The V end was cut by 6 bases, the J end by 0 bases, with 12 bases between. This CDR3 region has 15 residues. From germline, CDR1 is SGHDT and CDR2 YYEEEE. The DNA of the CDR3 is TGTGCCAGCACTTCAGGACACACAACTAATGAAAAACTGTTTTTT. This codes for CASTSGHTTNEKLFF.

CDR3 sequence reads: CASTRAGVQETQYF. In nucleotides, the CDR3 is TGCGCCAGCACCCGGGCCGGAGTCCAAGAGACCCAGTACTTC. The chain joins TRBV5-1 to TRBJ2-5; no clear D. The CDR3 runs 14 residues. V gave up 6 bases and J gave up 1 base, with 13 bases separating them. CDR1 is SGHRS, CDR2 YFSETQ, per germline. Together with reference TRBV5-1 and TRBJ2-5, the CDR3 gives the full variable domain: KAGVTQTPRYLIKTRGQQVTLSCSPISGHRSVSWYQQTPGQGLQFLFEYFSETQRNKGNFPGRFSGRQFSNSRSEMNVSTLELGDSALYLCASTRAGVQETQYFGPGTRLLVL.

The rearrangement links TRBV7-2 to TRBJ2-5; D is perhaps TRBD2 (5 bases). Trimming cost V 5 bases and J 5 bases, with 21 bases left between them. The germline V gene encodes CDR1 SGHTA and CDR2 FQGNSA. The CDR3 contains 16 residues. CDR3 residues: CASSAWFSRAGETQYF. The CDR3 coding sequence is TGTGCCAGCAGCGCCTGGTTTTCGAGGGCTGGGGAGACCCAGTACTTC.

The V and J genes are TRBV20-1 and TRBJ2-3; maybe TRBD2 (5 bases). The CDR3 runs to 15 residues. Looked up from germline, CDR1 is DFQATT and CDR2 is SNEGSKA (reference sequence). The V end lost 1 base, the J end lost 2 bases, and 13 bases lay between the germline ends. Here the CDR3 DNA reads TGCAGTGCTAGAGGGCGCCGGGGATCCACAGATACGCAGTATTTT. This codes for CSARGRRGSTDTQYF.

The CDR3 DNA follows: TGTGCCAGCAGCTTAGCCATGGACTTCGGCACAGATACGCAGTATTTT. This gives the protein CASSLAMDFGTDTQYF. J is TRBJ2-3 and V is TRBV7-8; D possibly corresponds to TRBD2 (5 bases). The V gene lost 0 bases and the J gene lost 1 base, with 11 bases spanning the gap. CDR1 SGHVS and CDR2 FQNEAQ come from the germline V gene. The CDR3 contains 16 residues.

This clonotype was counted only a few times. The chain couples TRBV29-1 to TRBJ2-2, with unresolved D. V dropped 6 bases and J dropped 8 bases, with 10 bases sitting between them. Germline V gene lookup returns CDR1 SQVTM and CDR2 ANQGSEA. There are 11 residues in the CDR3. CDR3 DNA sequence: TGCAGCGTCCACTTTCGTGGGGAGCTGTTTTTT. Translated: CSVHFRGELFF.

The chain combines TRBV7-9 with TRBJ2-1; 11 bases match TRBD2. Germline V CDR1 and CDR2: SEHNR, FQNEAQ (reference sequence). J lost 4 bases, V lost 2 bases, and 7 bases had no gene match. CDR3 length equals 17 residues. Here the CDR3 reads CASSLLAGGGLYNEQFF. CDR3 bases: TGTGCCAGCAGCTTACTAGCGGGGGGCGGACTTTACAATGAGCAGTTCTTC.

The J gene is TRBJ2-1, the V gene TRBV4-1; 10 nucleotides align to TRBD2. After removal of 4 bases from V and 9 bases from J, the junction contained 6 bases not matched to a gene. The V gene's germline CDR1 is MGHRA and CDR2 YSYEKL. This CDR3 has 14 amino acids. The chain's CDR3 is CASSLQRGGIEQFF. The DNA of the CDR3 is TGCGCCAGCAGCCTCCAGCGGGGGGGCATTGAGCAGTTCTTC.

This clonotype has more than one count but fewer than ten. The rearrangement uses TRBV12-3 or TRBV12-4 and TRBJ1-1; TRBD1 matches at 7 bases. V lost 2 bases to trimming and J lost 5 bases; unmatched junction nucleotides: 5. This CDR3 comprises 14 residues. The CDR3 nucleotides are TGTGCCAGCAGTTTAAGGGCACAGGGGACTGAAGCTTTCTTT. Translated: CASSLRAQGTEAFF.

About this clonotype itself: This may be a read error, as it is one base from a much larger clone. V gene TRBV5-1 combines with J gene TRBJ2-7, with a weak D call TRBD1 (6 bases). Germline CDR1 is SGHRS and CDR2 is YFSETQ. The CDR3 spans 13 residues. DNA of the CDR3: TGCGTCAGCAGCGACACAGGGTTTGGCGAGCAGTACTTC. Translating it yields CVSSDTGFGEQYF.

The chain is built from TRBV6-5 and TRBJ1-1; a weak D match, TRBD1 (5 bases). Germline lookup yields CDR1 MNHEY and CDR2 SVGAGI. The CDR3 covers 13 residues. Trimming pared 3 bases from V and 1 base from J, leaving 6 bases between. CDR3 loop: CASSYTGNTEAFF. In DNA form, the CDR3 reads TGTGCCAGCAGTTATACAGGGAACACTGAAGCTTTCTTT.